The sequence of this TCR beta chain was determined in a study of T cell responses to AZD1222 COVID-19 vaccine. Method: immunoSEQ multiplex PCR; TCRdb's copy keeps in-frame clones and lacks some. Of over 100,000 clones listed, approximately 91% are singletons. The V end lost 5 bases, the J end lost 2 bases, and 18 bases lay between the germline ends. CDR1 is MDHEN, CDR2 SYDVKM, per germline. The CDR3 length is 16 residues. This clone turned up a few times. Its target is not known. General observations from the study: Repertoire collection took place solely once the T cell response had peaked. Distributed over spike, vaccine-associated CD4 TCRs predominated at 160-218 and 743-854. Spike-specific TCR breadth and depth rose after two AZD1222 doses. There were mostly white British donors and more females than males, and clonal diversity was possibly underestimated.

V is TRBV28 and J is TRBJ1-1; a possible D gene is TRBD1 (5 bases). Sequencing was performed on peripheral blood, taken on day 0 of AZD1222 vaccination. This receptor was taken from an adult in good health. CDR3 loop: CASSTIRQGANTEAFF. As DNA, the CDR3 is TGTGCCAGCAGTACTATCCGACAAGGGGCTAACACTGAAGCTTTCTTT.